The sequence of this T cell receptor (beta chain) was determined in a study of PD-1 blockade in classical Hodgkin lymphoma. Study outcomes and limitations: Diversity in CD4+ TCRs, unlike that measured in CD8+ TCRs, had risen significantly by C4D1. Newly diagnosed patients were reported to exhibit reduced baseline TCR diversity relative to healthy donors.

Details on this clone: Its antigen is still unknown.

The CDR3 consists of 15 residues. Trimming took 5 bases from V and 2 from J, leaving 15 bases between them. The germline V gene has CDR1 SGHVS and CDR2 FQNEAQ. Each patient's relapse followed autologous stem cell transplantation, and brentuximab vedotin exposure varied. Libraries were prepared by immunoSEQ multiplex PCR; TCRdb keeps only in-frame clonotypes and omits some of them. The sample lists some 18,000 clones; 80% to 85% were seen once. The chain has TRBV7-8 and TRBJ1-2; possibly TRBD1 for D (5 bases). The TCR comes from a human donor with classical Hodgkin lymphoma. Sequencing was performed on peripheral blood mononuclear cells (PBMCs), taken at baseline. DNA for the CDR3: TGTGCCAGCAGCACAACCGGGGCAAAGAACTATGGCTACACCTTC. This translates into CASSTTGAKNYGYTF. The full variable domain, rest sourced from reference TRBV7-8 and TRBJ1-2, is GAGVSQSPRYKVAKRGQDVALRCDPISGHVSLFWYQQALGQGPEFLTYFQNEAQLDKSGLPSDRFFAERPEGSVSTLKIQRTQQEDSAVYLCASSTTGAKNYGYTFGSGTRLTVV.